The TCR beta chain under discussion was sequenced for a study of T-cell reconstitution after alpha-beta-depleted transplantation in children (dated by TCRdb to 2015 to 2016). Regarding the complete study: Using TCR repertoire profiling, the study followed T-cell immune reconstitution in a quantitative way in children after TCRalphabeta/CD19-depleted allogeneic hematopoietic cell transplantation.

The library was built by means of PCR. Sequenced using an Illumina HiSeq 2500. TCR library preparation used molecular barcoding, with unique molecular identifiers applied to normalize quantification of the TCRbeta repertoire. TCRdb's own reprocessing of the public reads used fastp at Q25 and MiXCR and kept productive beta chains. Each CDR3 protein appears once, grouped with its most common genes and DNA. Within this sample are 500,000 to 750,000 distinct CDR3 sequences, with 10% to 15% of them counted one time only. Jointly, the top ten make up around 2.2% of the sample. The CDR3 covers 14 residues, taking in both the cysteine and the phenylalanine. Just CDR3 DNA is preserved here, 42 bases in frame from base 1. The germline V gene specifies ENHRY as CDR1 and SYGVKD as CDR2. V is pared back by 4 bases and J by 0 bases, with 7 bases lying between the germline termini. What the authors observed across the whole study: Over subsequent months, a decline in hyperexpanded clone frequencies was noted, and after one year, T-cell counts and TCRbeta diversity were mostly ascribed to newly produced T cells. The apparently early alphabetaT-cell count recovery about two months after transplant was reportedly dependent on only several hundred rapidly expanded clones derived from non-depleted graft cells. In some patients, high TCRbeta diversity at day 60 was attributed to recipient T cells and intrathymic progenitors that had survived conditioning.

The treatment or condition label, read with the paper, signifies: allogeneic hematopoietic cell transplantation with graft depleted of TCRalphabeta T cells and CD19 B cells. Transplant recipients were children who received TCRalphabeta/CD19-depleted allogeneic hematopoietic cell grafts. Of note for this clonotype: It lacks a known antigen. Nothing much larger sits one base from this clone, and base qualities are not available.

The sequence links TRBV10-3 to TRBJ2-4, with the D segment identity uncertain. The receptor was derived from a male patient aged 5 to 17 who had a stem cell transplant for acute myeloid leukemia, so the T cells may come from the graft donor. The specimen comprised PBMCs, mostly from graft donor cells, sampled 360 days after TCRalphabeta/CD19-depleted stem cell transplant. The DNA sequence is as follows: TGTGCCATCAGTGGAGAAGAAGCCAAAAACATTCAGTACTTC. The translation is CAISGEEAKNIQYF.